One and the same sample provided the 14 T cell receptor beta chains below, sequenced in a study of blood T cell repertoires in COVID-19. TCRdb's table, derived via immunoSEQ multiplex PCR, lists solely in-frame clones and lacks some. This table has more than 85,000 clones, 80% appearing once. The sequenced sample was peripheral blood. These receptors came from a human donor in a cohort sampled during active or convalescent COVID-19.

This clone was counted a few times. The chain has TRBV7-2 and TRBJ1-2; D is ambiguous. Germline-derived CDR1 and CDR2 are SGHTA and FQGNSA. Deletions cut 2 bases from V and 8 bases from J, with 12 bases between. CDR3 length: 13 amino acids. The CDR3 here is CASSLHQFQGYTF. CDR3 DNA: TGTGCCAGCAGCTTACACCAGTTCCAGGGCTACACCTTC.

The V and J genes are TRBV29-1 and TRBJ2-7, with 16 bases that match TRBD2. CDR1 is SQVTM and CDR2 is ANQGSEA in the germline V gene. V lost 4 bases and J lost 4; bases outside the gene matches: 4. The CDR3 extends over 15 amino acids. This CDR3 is CSVVLGLAGGYEQYF. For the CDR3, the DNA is TGCAGCGTTGTCTTGGGACTAGCGGGAGGGTACGAGCAGTACTTC.

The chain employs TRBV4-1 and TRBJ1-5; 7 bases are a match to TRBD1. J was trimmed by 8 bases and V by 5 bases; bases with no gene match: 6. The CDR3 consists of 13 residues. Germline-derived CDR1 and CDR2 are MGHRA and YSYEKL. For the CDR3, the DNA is TGCGCCAGCAGCGCACAGGGGTTTAAGCCCCAGCATTTT. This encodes CASSAQGFKPQHF.

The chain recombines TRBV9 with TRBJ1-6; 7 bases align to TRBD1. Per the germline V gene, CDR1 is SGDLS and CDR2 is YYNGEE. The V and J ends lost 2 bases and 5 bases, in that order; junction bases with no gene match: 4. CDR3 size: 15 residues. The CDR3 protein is CASSVGQANNSPLHF. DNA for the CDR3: TGTGCCAGCAGCGTCGGACAGGCGAATAATTCACCCCTCCACTTT.

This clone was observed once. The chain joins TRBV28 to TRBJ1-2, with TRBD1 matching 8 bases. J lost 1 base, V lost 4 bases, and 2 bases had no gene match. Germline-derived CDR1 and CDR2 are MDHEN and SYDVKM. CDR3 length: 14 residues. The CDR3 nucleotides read TGTGCCAGCAGTTACGGACAGGGTAACTATGGCTACACCTTC. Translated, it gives CASSYGQGNYGYTF.

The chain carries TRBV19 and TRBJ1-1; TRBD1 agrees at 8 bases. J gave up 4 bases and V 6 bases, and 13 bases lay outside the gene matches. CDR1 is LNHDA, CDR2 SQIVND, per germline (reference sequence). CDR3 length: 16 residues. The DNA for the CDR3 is TGTGCCAGTAGGGAACCGACAGGGGCGGTTGGCACTGAAGCTTTCTTT. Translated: CASREPTGAVGTEAFF.

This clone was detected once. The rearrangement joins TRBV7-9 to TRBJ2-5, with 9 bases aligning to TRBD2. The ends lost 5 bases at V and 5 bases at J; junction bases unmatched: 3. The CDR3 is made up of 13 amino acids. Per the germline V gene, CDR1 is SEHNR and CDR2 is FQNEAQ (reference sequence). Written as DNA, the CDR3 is TGTGCCAGCAGCCGGACTAGCGAGGAGACCCAGTACTTC. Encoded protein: CASSRTSEETQYF.

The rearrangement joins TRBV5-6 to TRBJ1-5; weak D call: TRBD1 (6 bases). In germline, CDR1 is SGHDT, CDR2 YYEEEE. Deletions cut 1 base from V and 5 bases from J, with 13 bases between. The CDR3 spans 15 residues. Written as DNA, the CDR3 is TGTGCCAGCAGCTTGATCGGGGGGGGCGATCAGCCCCAGCATTTT. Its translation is CASSLIGGGDQPQHF.

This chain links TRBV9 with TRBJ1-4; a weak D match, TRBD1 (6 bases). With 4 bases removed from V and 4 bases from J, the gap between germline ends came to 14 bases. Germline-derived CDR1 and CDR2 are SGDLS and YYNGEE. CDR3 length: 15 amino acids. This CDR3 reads CASSIRGQSNEKLFF. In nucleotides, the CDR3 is TGTGCCAGCAGCATCAGGGGACAAAGTAATGAAAAACTGTTTTTT.

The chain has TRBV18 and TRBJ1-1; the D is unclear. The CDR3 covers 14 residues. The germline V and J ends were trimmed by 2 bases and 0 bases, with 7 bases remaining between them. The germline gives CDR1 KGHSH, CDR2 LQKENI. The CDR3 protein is CASSPGQMNTEAFF. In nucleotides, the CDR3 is TGTGCCAGCTCACCAGGCCAGATGAACACTGAAGCTTTCTTT.

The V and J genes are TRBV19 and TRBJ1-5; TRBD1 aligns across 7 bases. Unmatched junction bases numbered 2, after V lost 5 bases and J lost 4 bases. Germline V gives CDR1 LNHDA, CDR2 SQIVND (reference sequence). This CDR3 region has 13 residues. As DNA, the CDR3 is TGTGCCAGTAGTGCGGGACAGAATCAGCCCCAGCATTTT. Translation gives CASSAGQNQPQHF.

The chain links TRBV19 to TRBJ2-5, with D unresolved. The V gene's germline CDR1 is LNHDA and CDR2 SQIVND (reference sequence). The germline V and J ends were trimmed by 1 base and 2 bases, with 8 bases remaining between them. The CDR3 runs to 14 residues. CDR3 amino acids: CASSIGTLQETQYF. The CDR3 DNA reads TGTGCCAGTAGTATAGGAACTTTGCAAGAGACCCAGTACTTC.

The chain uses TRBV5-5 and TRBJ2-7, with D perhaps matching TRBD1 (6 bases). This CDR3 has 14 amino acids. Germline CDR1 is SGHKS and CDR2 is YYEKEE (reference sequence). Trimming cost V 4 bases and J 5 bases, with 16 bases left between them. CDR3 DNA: TGTGCCAGCAGCCAACCGGGACAAGGGAACGAGCAGTACTTC. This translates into CASSQPGQGNEQYF.

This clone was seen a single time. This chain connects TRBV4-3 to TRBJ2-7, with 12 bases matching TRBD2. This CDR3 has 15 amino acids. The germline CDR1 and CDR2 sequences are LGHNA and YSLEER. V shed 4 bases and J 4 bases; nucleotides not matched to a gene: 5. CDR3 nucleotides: TGCGCCAGCAGCCCGACTAGCGGGAGTTCGTACGAGCAGTACTTC. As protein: CASSPTSGSSYEQYF.